This section outlines one T cell receptor beta chain sequence together with its context. Its matching antigen is unknown. The germline gives CDR1 SGHTA, CDR2 FQGNSA. The CDR3 loop spans 16 amino acids. Libraries used 5'RACE template switching adding universal primer site and UMIs. TCRdb reprocessed the 5' RACE reads, with one entry per CDR3 protein and no DNA. This sample's table reports around 180,000 distinct CDR3 sequences. This record belongs to a study of T cells expressing NK-cell markers. Broader study findings: The dominant NKG2C+ clonotypes represented about 1.0-7.0% of CD8+ T cells in five or six donors.

The sequence was collected from a man aged 18-69 years in good health. Source material: blood T cells: a sorted CD56 or NKG2C T cell subset, CD4+ or CD8+ T cells, or bulk PBMC T cells (not recorded which). The chain links TRBV7-2 to TRBJ2-3; TCRdb designates TRBD1, a call that cannot be tested without DNA. CDR3: CASSPRWGDITDTQYF.